This TCR beta chain was sequenced in a study of blood T cells in healthy people across ages. Germline V gene data show CDR1 as SEHNR and CDR2 as FQNEAQ (reference sequence). The CDR3 is made up of 15 amino acids. Donors ranged from about 6 to 95 years old and were healthy Caucasians in Russia. A J-beta primer mix and a sample-barcoded 5' primer were used in a second PCR of roughly 7 to 12 cycles. Using its own MiXCR run on the 5' RACE reads, TCRdb lists one record per CDR3 protein. Seen here are about 830,000 distinct CDR3 sequences, 55% to 70% observed once, and the top ten hold over 20%. The clonotype originates from a man between 25 and 39 years old in good health. This rearrangement joins TRBV7-9 to TRBJ2-5; 7 bases map to TRBD2. The DNA matches TRBJ2-7 better at its end, which makes the J call doubtful. Sequencing was done on a sample of blood. As DNA, the CDR3 is TGTGCCAGCAGCTTCCTGGGCGCGGGAGATTACGAGCAGTACTTC. This codes for CASSFLGAGDYEQYF.